The 17 T cell receptor beta chains reported below all come from one sample, sequenced in a study of T cell clonality in common variable immunodeficiency. Study-level findings and limits: In common variable immunodeficiency, TCR beta chains reportedly carried fewer deletions and N-nucleotide insertions.

Assay used: immunoSEQ multiplex PCR; TCRdb lists only in-frame clones, some missing. The record shows under 25,000 clones for this sample, with no singletons present. Their target antigens are unknown. Sequencing was carried out using peripheral blood mononuclear cells. These receptors were taken from a human donor with common variable immunodeficiency.

Many counts were recorded for this clone. Coverage ceases 3 residues before the CDR3 finishes, and the germline J gene fills in the end. J is TRBJ2-5 and V is TRBV12-3 or TRBV12-4; 12 bases are shared with TRBD1. The CDR3 has 16 residues. The junction had 13 bases not matched to a gene; V was cut back by 9 bases and J by 5 bases. The covered CDR3 bases are TGTGCCAGGGGGACAGGGGGCCAATGGGGCGGGGAGACC. Its protein is CARGTGGQWGGET. The whole CDR3 reads CARGTGGQWGGETQYF.

As to this clone: Read sequence stops 3 residues before the CDR3 end, and the germline J gene provides the missing end. The chain is built from TRBV5-1 and TRBJ2-7, with D hard to call. V lost 0 bases and J 5 bases, leaving 12 bases between the germline ends. The CDR3 contains 14 residues. Germline CDR1 is SGHRS and CDR2 is YFSETQ. The sequenced part of the CDR3 DNA is TGCGCCAGCAGCTTGGCTAGACCCTCGGACGAG. Encoded protein: CASSLARPSDE. The CDR3 in its entirety is CASSLARPSDEQYF.

This clone was counted a few times. The read falls 3 residues short of the CDR3 end, and the missing part is taken from the germline J gene. V is TRBV2 and J is TRBJ2-2; 7 bases are shared with TRBD2. CDR1 and CDR2 from the germline V gene are SNHLY and FYNNEI. The CDR3 loop spans 15 amino acids. With 7 bases clipped from V and 7 bases from J, the junction kept 12 bases outside the gene matches. The CDR3 loop is CASIRGVAVGGELFF. CDR3 DNA (partial): TGTGCCAGCATCCGGGGGGTCGCGGTCGGCGGGGAG.

This clone was seen a handful of times. The read terminates 3 residues before the CDR3 end, so the remaining end is supplied by the germline J gene. This rearrangement joins TRBV18 to TRBJ1-3, with D perhaps matching TRBD1 (6 bases). Between the trimmed V and J ends, which lost 6 bases and 0 bases, there was a span of 12 bases. The CDR3 has 15 amino acids. Germline loops: CDR1 KGHSH, CDR2 LQKENI. CDR3 sequence: CASSPGTSSGNTIYF. The covered CDR3 bases are TGTGCCAGCTCGCCAGGGACAAGCTCTGGAAACACC.

A word on this clone: The CDR3 is cut off 3 residues early in the read; its end comes from the germline J gene. The chain couples TRBV18 to TRBJ2-7; 8 positions agree with TRBD1. Germline lookup yields CDR1 KGHSH and CDR2 LQKENI. V lost 4 bases to trimming and J lost 3 bases; unmatched junction nucleotides: 5. The CDR3 has 14 residues. Partial CDR3 DNA: TGTGCCAGCTCACGGGACAGGTTGTTCTACGAG. It yields the protein CASSRDRLFYE. The whole CDR3 is CASSRDRLFYEQYF.

In regard to this clone: The CDR3 extends 3 residues past the end of the read, so its final part is completed from the germline J gene. The chain couples TRBV7-2 to TRBJ2-7, with D unresolved. Germline V gene sequence: CDR1 SGHTA, CDR2 FQGNSA. This CDR3 is 13 amino acids long. Trimming cost V 5 bases and J 3 bases, with 11 bases left between them. The DNA read from the CDR3 is TGTGCCAGCAGCGCCCCGGGTGGCTACGAG. This translates into CASSAPGGYE. The entire CDR3 is CASSAPGGYEQYF.

This clone has just a few counts. With the read ending 3 residues before the CDR3 end, the germline J gene is used to fill in that end. This chain links TRBV30 with TRBJ2-7; TRBD1 is a possible D gene (8 bases). CDR1 is GTSNPN, CDR2 SVGIG, per germline (reference sequence). The CDR3 spans 14 residues. Trimming took off 2 bases at V and 3 bases at J, with 14 bases between the two ends. The CDR3 loop reads CAWSLTGGVYEQYF. Incomplete CDR3 DNA: TGTGCCTGGAGTCTAACAGGGGGGGTCTACGAG. The whole variable domain, remainder taken from reference TRBV30 and TRBJ2-7, is SQTIHQWPATLVQPVGSPLSLECTVEGTSNPNLYWYRQAAGRGLQLLFYSVGIGQISSEVPQNLSASRPQDRQFILSSKKLLLSDSGFYLCAWSLTGGVYEQYFGPGTRLTVT.

Comment on this clone: The CDR3 end falls 3 residues outside the read, so it is completed with the germline J gene. The rearrangement joins TRBV19 to TRBJ1-2; a possible D gene is TRBD1 (5 bases). V was pared by 2 bases and J by 4 bases, with 14 bases between. This CDR3 spans 15 amino acids. Germline CDR1 and CDR2: LNHDA and SQIVND (reference sequence). CDR3 DNA, as far as it was read: TGTGCCAGTAGTATAAACGCCCAGGGATTCTATGGC. It encodes CASSINAQGFYG. Given in full, the CDR3 is CASSINAQGFYGYTF. Full variable domain (missing parts from reference TRBV19 and TRBJ1-2): DGGITQSPKYLFRKEGQNVTLSCEQNLNHDAMYWYRQDPGQGLRLIYYSQIVNDFQKGDIAEGYSVSREKKESFPLTVTSAQKNPTAFYLCASSINAQGFYGYTFGSGTRLTVV.

CDR3 DNA (partial): TGTGCCTGGAGTGCTAAAGGCAATCAGCCC. This translates into CAWSAKGNQP. The CDR3 as a whole reads CAWSAKGNQPQHF. The chain has TRBV30 and TRBJ1-5; D is undetermined. The read ends 3 residues early relative to the CDR3; the germline J gene fills the gap. The germline gives CDR1 GTSNPN, CDR2 SVGIG (reference sequence). V lost 1 base and J lost 2, with 6 bases in between. The CDR3 has 13 amino acids.

Regarding this clone: Read coverage stops 3 residues before the CDR3 terminus; the germline J gene supplies the remainder. The chain has TRBV19 and TRBJ1-1, with D unclear. Germline loops: CDR1 LNHDA, CDR2 SQIVND (reference sequence). This CDR3 region has 13 residues. V was trimmed by 4 bases and J by 4 bases, leaving 10 bases between them. CDR3 protein: CASSTDLGTEAFF. The covered CDR3 bases are TGTGCCAGTAGTACGGACTTGGGCACTGAA. Drawing the rest from reference TRBV19 and TRBJ1-1, the complete variable domain is DGGITQSPKYLFRKEGQNVTLSCEQNLNHDAMYWYRQDPGQGLRLIYYSQIVNDFQKGDIAEGYSVSREKKESFPLTVTSAQKNPTAFYLCASSTDLGTEAFFGQGTRLTVV.

Remarks on this clone: From the germline J gene comes the end of the CDR3, since the read stops 3 residues before it. The chain carries TRBV18 and TRBJ1-4, with 7 positions matching TRBD1. CDR3 length: 15 amino acids. Germline CDR1 and CDR2: KGHSH and LQKENI. The V gene end was trimmed by 5 bases and the J gene end by 5 bases; junction bases not matched to a gene: 8. The covered CDR3 bases are TGTGCCAGCTCAGGGAAGGGACAGATAAATGAAAAA. Translating it yields CASSGKGQINEK. The entire CDR3 protein is CASSGKGQINEKLFF.

A few counts support this clone. The read is 3 residues too short to cover the CDR3 end, so that end is filled in from the germline J gene. The V and J genes are TRBV6-2 or TRBV6-3 and TRBJ2-5, with 14 nucleotides matching TRBD2. CDR1 and CDR2 (germline): MNHEY, SVGEGT. CDR3 size: 17 residues. Unmatched junction bases numbered 6, after V lost 1 base and J lost 5 bases. Here the CDR3 reads CASSYFGRTSGRETQYF. The part of the CDR3 DNA that was read is TGTGCCAGCAGTTACTTCGGTAGGACTAGCGGGAGGGAGACC.

By share of the sample, this clone is medium-sized (0.01 to 0.1%). The CDR3 end falls 3 residues outside the read, so it is completed with the germline J gene. The rearrangement joins TRBV12-3 or TRBV12-4 to TRBJ2-7; D is unclear. V was cut by 3 bases and J by 0 bases, with 12 bases left in between. This CDR3 spans 15 amino acids. The CDR3 here is CASSFPPSPSYEQYF. The CDR3 bases that were read are TGTGCCAGCAGTTTTCCCCCGAGCCCCTCCTACGAG.

On this clone: The CDR3 end lies 3 residues beyond the end of the read and is filled in from the germline J gene. V is TRBV7-2 and J is TRBJ1-1; D not resolved. The V gene's germline CDR1 is SGHTA and CDR2 FQGNSA. The CDR3 sequence is 13 residues long. V lost 5 bases and J 4 bases, leaving 11 bases between the germline ends. CDR3 residues: CASSLRSGTEAFF. The sequenced part of the CDR3 DNA is TGTGCCAGCAGCCTCCGGTCTGGCACTGAA.

This clone occurred a few times. The read halts 3 residues ahead of the CDR3 end, with the missing end drawn from the germline J gene. The chain has TRBV19 and TRBJ1-2; D might be TRBD1 (5 bases). Germline V gives CDR1 LNHDA, CDR2 SQIVND (reference sequence). The CDR3 is made up of 14 amino acids. The CDR3 DNA, read in part, is TGTGCCAGTAGTATAGATCTCCAGGGCGGAGGC. It is translated as CASSIDLQGGG. The whole CDR3 protein is CASSIDLQGGGYTF.

Only a few counts were recorded for this clone. The CDR3 end falls 3 residues outside the read, so it is completed with the germline J gene. The rearrangement uses TRBV5-1 and TRBJ2-4, with a weak D call TRBD1 (8 bases). Germline CDR1 reads SGHRS; CDR2 reads YFSETQ. CDR3 size: 16 residues. The V and J ends lost 5 bases and 8 bases respectively, with 23 bases between them. CDR3 sequence: CASRGGAQGAGDIQYF. The sequenced part of the CDR3 DNA is TGCGCCAGCAGAGGGGGGGCCCAGGGGGCCGGGGACATT.

For this clone: The read is 3 residues too short to cover the CDR3 end, so that end is filled in from the germline J gene. The genes are TRBV19 and TRBJ1-4, with D perhaps matching TRBD1 (5 bases). Between the trimmed V and J ends, which lost 7 bases and 5 bases, there was a span of 14 bases. The CDR3 totals 14 residues. Germline loops: CDR1 LNHDA, CDR2 SQIVND (reference sequence). CDR3 region: CASKWGELNEKLFF. Incomplete CDR3 DNA: TGTGCCAGTAAATGGGGGGAGTTAAATGAAAAA.